The 21 T cell receptor beta chains below were found in one sample sequenced in a study of human T cells and chemical hapten exposure (dated by TCRdb to the early 2020s). The time point label corresponds to: patch test 3, about 24 weeks after DPC sensitization. Reading the label with the study, this specimen's treatment or condition is: therapeutic diphenylcyclopropenone sensitization with weekly scalp DPC. The library was produced with RACE. The instrument given in TCRdb is NextSeq 500. TCRdb itself trimmed the public reads at Q25 with fastp, ran MiXCR and retained productive beta chains. CDR3 protein duplicates are merged, each entry listing the most common genes and DNA. The sample includes about 120,000 distinct CDR3 sequences, with approximately 10% observed a single time. Of the sample, approximately 2.5% falls within the top ten clones. Specimen: whole blood, collected in connection with sensitization to the hapten diphenylcyclopropenone (DPC). These receptor sequences come from a woman between 45 and 60 years old with alopecia areata. Some clones in this sample may be carry-over from other donors' samples.

This clonotype was recorded many times. The chain recombines TRBV5-1 with TRBJ2-2; D gene unclear. This CDR3 contains 15 residues. Germline CDR1 and CDR2: SGHRS and YFSETQ. With 0 bases removed from V and 5 bases from J, the gap between germline ends came to 11 bases. In DNA, the CDR3 is TGCGCCAGCAGCTTGGCAGGACCGCGAACCGGGGAGCTGTTTTTT. Its protein is CASSLAGPRTGELFF.

The J gene is TRBJ1-5, the V gene TRBV12-5; weak D call: TRBD1 (5 bases). The V end was cut by 6 bases, the J end by 7 bases, with 13 bases between. This CDR3 has 13 amino acids. Germline assignment: CDR1 LGHNT and CDR2 FRNRAP. The CDR3 spells CASGPGFGQPQHF. CDR3 nucleotides: TGTGCTAGTGGCCCAGGGTTCGGACAGCCCCAGCATTTT.

This clonotype was counted ten times or more. The chain employs TRBV28 and TRBJ2-1; either TRBD1 or TRBD2 may fit D (5 bases each). This CDR3 has 11 amino acids. V lost 6 bases, J lost 9 bases, and 9 bases lay in between. The germline V gene encodes CDR1 MDHEN and CDR2 SYDVKM. The CDR3 sequence: CASRGTVEQFF. DNA for the CDR3: TGTGCCAGCAGGGGGACGGTTGAGCAGTTCTTC.

This chain uses TRBV20-1 with TRBJ2-5, with 7 bases lining up with TRBD2. Germline V gene data show CDR1 as DFQATT and CDR2 as SNEGSKA (reference sequence). V was pared by 2 bases and J by 3 bases, with 6 bases of the junction left unmatched. CDR3 length: 14 residues. CDR3 DNA sequence: TGCAGTGCTAGAACACCTACTAGCGAAGAGACCCAGTACTTC. It specifies CSARTPTSEETQYF.

This clonotype came up a few times. The rearrangement uses TRBV6-1 and TRBJ1-1, with D hard to call. Trimming left V 4 bases short and J 5 bases short, with 8 bases between. This CDR3 has 12 amino acids. Per the germline V gene, CDR1 is MNHNS and CDR2 is SASEGT. DNA of the CDR3: TGTGCCAGCAGTGTTACGAGGACTGAAGCTTTCTTT. This encodes CASSVTRTEAFF.

This clonotype was found many times. The chain uses TRBV10-3 and TRBJ2-1; 8 bases are a match to TRBD2. With V trimmed by 2 bases and J by 5 bases, 5 bases remained unmatched. The CDR3 covers 15 residues. Germline V gene sequence: CDR1 ENHRY, CDR2 SYGVKD. CDR3 in amino acids: CAISERSGGHNEQFF. The CDR3, as DNA: TGTGCCATCAGTGAGAGGAGCGGGGGCCACAATGAGCAGTTCTTC.

The V and J genes are TRBV20-1 and TRBJ2-7; possible D gene TRBD2, 6 bases. V was clipped by 3 bases and J by 2 bases, with 11 bases between them. Germline V lookup: CDR1 DFQATT, CDR2 SNEGSKA (reference sequence). CDR3 length: 13 residues. This CDR3 is CSARERVAYEQYF. CDR3 sequence (DNA): TGCAGTGCTAGGGAGCGGGTCGCCTACGAGCAGTACTTC.

The CDR3 nucleotides are TGTGCCACCAGTCAGGGGGACAGTCAGCCCCAGCATTTT. Protein: CATSQGDSQPQHF. This chain links TRBV24-1 with TRBJ1-5; 7 bases are a match to TRBD1. The germline V gene has CDR1 KGHDR and CDR2 SFDVKD. V shed 6 bases and J 6 bases; nucleotides not matched to a gene: 4. The CDR3 is 13 amino acids.

This chain links TRBV6-1 with TRBJ1-4; D may be TRBD1 (6 bases). V lost 4 bases and J 0 bases, leaving 9 bases between the germline ends. Germline V gives CDR1 MNHNS, CDR2 SASEGT. This CDR3 is 15 amino acids long. CDR3 DNA: TGTGCCAGCAGTGGTTGGACAGCAACTAATGAAAAACTGTTTTTT. This sequence encodes CASSGWTATNEKLFF.

This sequence joins TRBV28 and TRBJ1-1; no clear D gene. CDR1 and CDR2 (germline): MDHEN, SYDVKM. This CDR3 has 15 residues. The V gene lost 4 bases and the J gene lost 2 bases, with 14 bases spanning the gap. The CDR3 protein is CASSSPADGNTEAFF. CDR3 coding DNA: TGTGCCAGCAGTTCCCCGGCCGATGGCAACACTGAAGCTTTCTTT.

This clonotype was seen more than once but under ten times. The J gene is TRBJ1-6, the V gene TRBV2, with TRBD1 identical over 9 bases. The CDR3 totals 13 residues. Germline values: CDR1 SNHLY, CDR2 FYNNEI. Trimming cost V 6 bases and J 9 bases; bases outside gene matches: 3. CDR3 in amino acids: CASRRDRVSPLHF. As DNA, the CDR3 is TGTGCCAGCAGGCGGGACAGGGTTTCACCCCTCCACTTT.

Only a few counts were recorded for this clonotype. The CDR3 here is CASSLLATGVSPLHF. CDR3 sequence (DNA): TGTGCCAGCAGCCTTCTCGCGACAGGGGTTTCACCCCTCCACTTT. The chain has TRBV3-1 and TRBJ1-6; TRBD1 matches 8 bases. The length of the CDR3 is 15 residues. V gave up 4 bases and J gave up 9 bases; unmatched junction bases: 8. The germline V gene encodes CDR1 LGHDT and CDR2 YNNKEL (reference sequence).

This clonotype was observed a few times. V and J are TRBV6-5 and TRBJ1-6; the D gene is possibly TRBD1 (5 bases). The CDR3 contains 16 residues. In germline, CDR1 is MNHEY, CDR2 SVGAGI. V was clipped by 2 bases and J by 7 bases, with 15 bases between them. The chain's CDR3 is CASSYGSGRRNSPLHF. The CDR3, as DNA: TGTGCCAGCAGTTACGGTTCGGGACGGAGAAATTCACCCCTCCACTTT.

There are many counts of this clonotype. The chain uses TRBV27 and TRBJ2-2; TRBD2 agrees at 7 bases. The J segment lost 5 bases and the V segment lost 1 base, leaving 7 bases of the junction unmatched. Germline-derived CDR1 and CDR2 are MNHEY and SMNVEV (reference sequence). This CDR3 has 16 amino acids. The CDR3 loop reads CASSLWGGRRTGELFF. CDR3 coding DNA: TGTGCCAGCAGTTTATGGGGAGGGCGAAGAACCGGGGAGCTGTTTTTT.

This rearrangement joins TRBV3-1 to TRBJ2-1; D gene uncertain. The germline V gene encodes CDR1 LGHDT and CDR2 YNNKEL (reference sequence). V dropped 4 bases and J dropped 10 bases, with 14 bases sitting between them. There are 13 residues in the CDR3. The CDR3 DNA is TGTGCCAGCAGCCCGCCCAACGCTCCAGAGCAGTTCTTC. Translating gives CASSPPNAPEQFF.

The chain combines TRBV2 with TRBJ1-5; D is uncertain. CDR1 SNHLY and CDR2 FYNNEI come from the germline V gene. V was clipped by 4 bases and J by 5 bases, with 9 bases between them. The CDR3 runs 13 residues. The CDR3 DNA reads as TGTGCCAGCAGTGTGGGGTGGGATCAGCCCCAGCATTTT. The encoded protein is CASSVGWDQPQHF. Full variable domain (remainder filled in from reference TRBV2 and TRBJ1-5): EPEVTQTPSHQVTQMGQEVILRCVPISNHLYFYWYRQILGQKVEFLVSFYNNEISEKSEIFDDQFSVERPDGSNFTLKIRSTKLEDSAMYFCASSVGWDQPQHFGDGTRLSIL.

In this sample, this clonotype turned up a few times. This chain connects TRBV9 to TRBJ1-5; D is undetermined. Trimming stripped 0 bases from V and 0 bases from J, with 7 bases between. Germline V gene sequence: CDR1 SGDLS, CDR2 YYNGEE. The CDR3 contains 15 residues. The CDR3 reads CASSVGPNSNQPQHF. The CDR3 nucleotides are TGTGCCAGCAGCGTAGGACCCAATAGCAATCAGCCCCAGCATTTT.

The genes are TRBV6-6 and TRBJ1-1, with 10 positions matching TRBD1. V lost 5 bases to trimming and J lost 4 bases; unmatched junction nucleotides: 10. The CDR3 sequence is 16 residues long. The germline CDR1 and CDR2 sequences are MNHNY and SVGAGI (reference sequence). The CDR3 DNA reads as TGTGCCAGCAGTCAGGGACAGGGGAGAGGAAGCACTGAAGCTTTCTTT. Translating it yields CASSQGQGRGSTEAFF.

J is TRBJ1-1 and V is TRBV7-9; possibly TRBD1 for D (6 bases). Germline-derived CDR1 and CDR2 are SEHNR and FQNEAQ (reference sequence). CDR3 length: 13 amino acids. Trimming shortened V by 7 bases and J by 1 base, and 10 bases separated the two germline ends. The CDR3: CASTRTANTEAFF. For the CDR3, the DNA is TGTGCCAGCACCAGGACAGCGAACACTGAAGCTTTCTTT. The variable domain in full, completed from reference TRBV7-9 and TRBJ1-1, reads DTGVSQNPRHKITKRGQNVTFRCDPISEHNRLYWYRQTLGQGPEFLTYFQNEAQLEKSRLLSDRFSAERPKGSFSTLEIQRTEQGDSAMYLCASTRTANTEAFFGQGTRLTVV.

This clonotype was recorded at least ten times. The DNA of the CDR3 is TGTGCCAGCAGCTTACGTAATGAGCAGTTCTTC. This gives the protein CASSLRNEQFF. The genes are TRBV11-2 and TRBJ2-1; D is unclear. Per the germline V gene, CDR1 is SGHAT and CDR2 is FQNNGV. The CDR3 has 11 residues. V lost 2 bases, J lost 7 bases, and 3 bases lay in between.

The V gene is TRBV28, the J gene TRBJ2-6, with 10 bases aligning to TRBD2. The length of the CDR3 is 19 residues. V gave up 1 base and J gave up 4 bases; unmatched junction bases: 10. Germline V gene lookup returns CDR1 MDHEN and CDR2 SYDVKM. CDR3 region: CASSLFSSGGLPGANVLTF. The CDR3 coding sequence is TGTGCCAGCAGTTTATTCTCTAGCGGGGGTCTTCCCGGGGCCAACGTCCTGACTTTC.